This T cell receptor (beta chain) was sequenced during a study of cytotoxic CD8 clonotypes in ibrutinib-treated CLL. In the study overall: Patients: about a dozen relapsed/refractory, 15 treatment-naive, 17 to 18 IGHV unmutated. The authors obtained response samples at a median of approximately 11 months of treatment, range 6 to 36.

Study-wide results and caveats: Public clonotypes were seen rarely and were contracted or stable on treatment. Higher circulating CD8+ T-cell counts strongly accompanied higher baseline clonality, above age-matched healthy donors.

The protocol was immunoSEQ multiplex PCR, while the TCRdb copy is restricted to in-frame clones and leaves out a portion. This sample has about 92,000 clones, with roughly 80% found just once. This clone is termed medium-sized (0.01 to 0.1%). Its antigen remains unidentified. CDR1 and CDR2 (germline): LGHNA, YSLEER. The CDR3 is made up of 18 amino acids. V was cut by 0 bases and J by 1 base, with 15 bases left in between. Source: PBMCs, taken after 24 months of ibrutinib treatment. This sequence was found in a human donor with chronic lymphocytic leukemia. The V gene is TRBV4-3, the J gene TRBJ2-2; D gene unclear. The CDR3 reads CASSQEPPWGMNTGELFF. The CDR3 DNA reads as TGCGCCAGCAGCCAAGAACCACCTTGGGGTATGAACACCGGGGAGCTGTTTTTT.